A selection of T cell receptor beta chains follows, all from one sample in a study of STAT3 mutations in large granular lymphocyte leukemia. TCRdb's copy holds only in-frame clones and misses some; the assay was immunoSEQ multiplex PCR. The sample shows about 42,000 clones, about 81% of them seen only once. The material sequenced was PBMCs. Receptors were obtained from a human donor with T large granular lymphocyte leukemia. Some clones in this sample may be carry-over from other donors' samples. Both conserved end residues are part of each CDR3. The D gene is left open where the match is weak. Size is stated for part of the rows, as once, few or many counts, or as a class when the clone is expanded.

abundance: -; v_gene: TRBV19; j_gene: TRBJ1-2; d_gene: -; CDR3nt: TGTGCCAGTAGTGCCTCCGGCCTCCGCTCCAATGGCTACACCTTC; CDR3aa: CASSASGLRSNGYTF
abundance: -; v_gene: TRBV7-9; j_gene: TRBJ1-5; d_gene: -; CDR3nt: TGTGCCAGCAGCTTAGAGTCAGTGGGCCAGCCCCAGCATTTT; CDR3aa: CASSLESVGQPQHF
abundance: few; v_gene: TRBV10-2; j_gene: TRBJ2-5; d_gene: TRBD2; CDR3nt: TGCGCCATTGCTAGCGGGGCCTGGGGGGAGACCCAGTACTTC; CDR3aa: CAIASGAWGETQYF
abundance: -; v_gene: TRBV19; j_gene: TRBJ1-1; d_gene: -; CDR3nt: TGTGCCAGTAGTATACTGGAGGGTAAAGCTTTCTTT; CDR3aa: CASSILEGKAFF
abundance: -; v_gene: TRBV12-5; j_gene: TRBJ2-2; d_gene: TRBD2; CDR3nt: TGTGCTAGTGGTTTGTGGGGGGGTATGGCCGGGGAGCTGTTTTTT; CDR3aa: CASGLWGGMAGELFF
abundance: once; v_gene: TRBV15; j_gene: TRBJ1-3; d_gene: TRBD1; CDR3nt: TGTGCCACCAGCAGACCGACAGGGACTGGAAACACCATATATTTT; CDR3aa: CATSRPTGTGNTIYF
abundance: -; v_gene: TRBV7-2; j_gene: TRBJ2-5; d_gene: -; CDR3nt: TGTGCCAGCAGCTTTGGAGAGACCCAGTACTTC; CDR3aa: CASSFGETQYF
abundance: -; v_gene: TRBV11-2; j_gene: TRBJ2-7; d_gene: -; CDR3nt: TGTGCCAGCAGCTCCCGGGACAAGGTTCCCTACGAGCAGTACTTC; CDR3aa: CASSSRDKVPYEQYF
abundance: -; v_gene: TRBV9; j_gene: TRBJ1-2; d_gene: -; CDR3nt: TGTGCCAGCAGCGTAGCGACTGGGTGGAACTATGGCTACACCTTC; CDR3aa: CASSVATGWNYGYTF
abundance: few; v_gene: TRBV10-3; j_gene: TRBJ1-1; d_gene: -; CDR3nt: TGTGCCATCAGGGCAGGGGTGCTAACTGAAGCTTTCTTT; CDR3aa: CAIRAGVLTEAFF
abundance: once; v_gene: TRBV28; j_gene: TRBJ2-5; d_gene: TRBD1; CDR3nt: TGTGCCAGCAGTTTACCCCAACCGGGACAGCAAGAGACCCAGTACTTC; CDR3aa: CASSLPQPGQQETQYF
abundance: -; v_gene: TRBV27; j_gene: TRBJ1-5; d_gene: -; CDR3nt: TGTGCCAGCAGTGCGACCCGGTACCCTCATCAGCCCCAGCATTTT; CDR3aa: CASSATRYPHQPQHF
abundance: -; v_gene: TRBV28; j_gene: TRBJ1-2; d_gene: TRBD1; CDR3nt: TGTGCCAGCAGACGAGAGGACAGGGGCGATGGCTACACCTTC; CDR3aa: CASRREDRGDGYTF
abundance: few; v_gene: TRBV30; j_gene: TRBJ2-7; d_gene: TRBD1; CDR3nt: TGTGCCTGGAGTGTACCAGGGACAGGGGGCGAGGAGCAGTACTTC; CDR3aa: CAWSVPGTGGEEQYF
abundance: -; v_gene: TRBV2; j_gene: TRBJ2-2; d_gene: TRBD2; CDR3nt: TGTGCCAGCAGTGAAGTTAGCGGGGGGTTCACCGGGGAGCTGTTTTTT; CDR3aa: CASSEVSGGFTGELFF
abundance: -; v_gene: TRBV5-6; j_gene: TRBJ1-5; d_gene: TRBD1; CDR3nt: TGTGCCAGCAGCTTGAGGGGACAGGGGGCAGGGTATCAGCCCCAGCATTTT; CDR3aa: CASSLRGQGAGYQPQHF
abundance: -; v_gene: TRBV5-1; j_gene: TRBJ2-2; d_gene: TRBD2; CDR3nt: TGCGCCAGCAGCTTGGGCTGGCGGGGGTTCCTCGGGGAGCTGTTTTTT; CDR3aa: CASSLGWRGFLGELFF
abundance: -; v_gene: TRBV6-5; j_gene: TRBJ1-2; d_gene: -; CDR3nt: TGTGCCAGCAGTCAGGGACAAAACTATGGCTACACCTTC; CDR3aa: CASSQGQNYGYTF
abundance: -; v_gene: TRBV18; j_gene: TRBJ2-2; d_gene: -; CDR3nt: TGTGCCAGCTCACCACTCCCGGGGGCGAACACCGGGGAGCTGTTTTTT; CDR3aa: CASSPLPGANTGELFF
abundance: -; v_gene: TRBV5-1; j_gene: TRBJ1-1; d_gene: -; CDR3nt: TGCGCCAGCAGACTTGGAGTCCTCAACACTGAAGCTTTCTTT; CDR3aa: CASRLGVLNTEAFF
abundance: -; v_gene: TRBV10-2; j_gene: TRBJ1-6; d_gene: -; CDR3nt: TGCGCCAGCAGTGAGTTTCAGGCGAGTTTAGCACCCCTCCACTTT; CDR3aa: CASSEFQASLAPLHF
abundance: -; v_gene: TRBV29-1; j_gene: TRBJ2-5; d_gene: -; CDR3nt: TGCAGCCCTATGGTTGGGGAGACCCAGTACTTC; CDR3aa: CSPMVGETQYF
abundance: once; v_gene: TRBV5-6; j_gene: TRBJ2-7; d_gene: -; CDR3nt: TGTGCCAGCAGCTTGGCGGAATACGAGCAGTACTTC; CDR3aa: CASSLAEYEQYF
abundance: -; v_gene: TRBV4-2; j_gene: TRBJ2-2; d_gene: TRBD2; CDR3nt: TGTGCCAGCAGAGTTCTCGCTAGCGGGGGTTCCGCGAACACCGGGGAGCTGTTTTTT; CDR3aa: CASRVLASGGSANTGELFF
abundance: -; v_gene: TRBV6-5; j_gene: TRBJ2-1; d_gene: -; CDR3nt: TGTGCCAGCAAGGGATGGGACGCGCACAATGAGCAGTTCTTC; CDR3aa: CASKGWDAHNEQFF
abundance: -; v_gene: TRBV6-1; j_gene: TRBJ2-2; d_gene: -; CDR3nt: TGTGCCAGCAGGATTCCACGGGCGGGGACCGGGGAGCTGTTTTTT; CDR3aa: CASRIPRAGTGELFF
abundance: -; v_gene: TRBV4-1; j_gene: TRBJ2-7; d_gene: -; CDR3nt: TGCGCCAGCAGCCAAGATGGTGACGGGGGCCTCGAGCAGTACTTC; CDR3aa: CASSQDGDGGLEQYF
abundance: -; v_gene: TRBV27; j_gene: TRBJ1-5; d_gene: -; CDR3nt: TGTGCCAGCAGTTTGGTGGGGGATAGCAATCAGCCCCAGCATTTT; CDR3aa: CASSLVGDSNQPQHF
abundance: -; v_gene: TRBV27; j_gene: TRBJ2-7; d_gene: -; CDR3nt: TGTGCCAGCAGTTTACTTAACTCCTACGAGCAGTACTTC; CDR3aa: CASSLLNSYEQYF
abundance: -; v_gene: TRBV11-2; j_gene: TRBJ2-6; d_gene: TRBD1; CDR3nt: TGTGCCAGCAGCTTAGGACAGGGGGGTTACTCTGGGGCCAACGTCCTGACTTTC; CDR3aa: CASSLGQGGYSGANVLTF
abundance: -; v_gene: TRBV18; j_gene: TRBJ2-2; d_gene: -; CDR3nt: TGTGCCAGCTCACTACCGCGAGGGACCGGGGAGCTGTTTTTT; CDR3aa: CASSLPRGTGELFF
abundance: once; v_gene: TRBV19; j_gene: TRBJ2-3; d_gene: TRBD1; CDR3nt: TGTGCCAGTCGACAGGGATCCACAGATACGCAGTATTTT; CDR3aa: CASRQGSTDTQYF
abundance: -; v_gene: TRBV14; j_gene: TRBJ1-4; d_gene: -; CDR3nt: TGTGCCAGCAGCCAAGGACAGTCAACTAATGAAAAACTGTTTTTT; CDR3aa: CASSQGQSTNEKLFF
abundance: -; v_gene: TRBV29-1; j_gene: TRBJ2-7; d_gene: -; CDR3nt: TGCAGCGCTTCCTGGCGGAACTCGGAGCAGTACTTC; CDR3aa: CSASWRNSEQYF
abundance: -; v_gene: TRBV6-1; j_gene: TRBJ1-5; d_gene: -; CDR3nt: TGTGCCAGCAGTGAGTGGAGGGCGGGCGATCAGCCCCAGCATTTT; CDR3aa: CASSEWRAGDQPQHF
abundance: few; v_gene: TRBV29-1; j_gene: TRBJ1-2; d_gene: -; CDR3nt: TGCAGCGCTCCGGACCCCACTAACTATGGCTACACCTTC; CDR3aa: CSAPDPTNYGYTF
abundance: -; v_gene: TRBV7-9; j_gene: TRBJ1-4; d_gene: TRBD1; CDR3nt: TGTGCCAGCAGACCTGCAGGGGGCCCAACTAATGAAAAACTGTTTTTT; CDR3aa: CASRPAGGPTNEKLFF
abundance: -; v_gene: TRBV6-4; j_gene: TRBJ2-5; d_gene: -; CDR3nt: TGTGCCAGCAGTGCCCAACGAGAGCCGTACCAAGAGACCCAGTACTTC; CDR3aa: CASSAQREPYQETQYF
abundance: -; v_gene: TRBV5-6; j_gene: TRBJ1-1; d_gene: TRBD1; CDR3nt: TGTGCCAGCAGCTGGGACAGTAAGACTGAAGCTTTCTTT; CDR3aa: CASSWDSKTEAFF
abundance: -; v_gene: TRBV7-2; j_gene: TRBJ2-1; d_gene: -; CDR3nt: TGTGCCAGCAGCTACCCGGGGGGCTCATCGTACAATGAGCAGTTCTTC; CDR3aa: CASSYPGGSSYNEQFF
abundance: -; v_gene: TRBV5-6; j_gene: TRBJ1-2; d_gene: -; CDR3nt: TGTGCCAGCAGCTTGGCGTTGGACGCAAGGTATGGCTACACCTTC; CDR3aa: CASSLALDARYGYTF
abundance: -; v_gene: TRBV4-1; j_gene: TRBJ2-1; d_gene: -; CDR3nt: TGCGCCAGCAGCCAAGATTCCCTAGTCAACAATGAGCAGTTCTTC; CDR3aa: CASSQDSLVNNEQFF
abundance: few; v_gene: TRBV29-1; j_gene: TRBJ2-2; d_gene: -; CDR3nt: TGCAGTGCTACCCGGGACACTAACACCGGGGAGCTGTTTTTT; CDR3aa: CSATRDTNTGELFF
abundance: -; v_gene: TRBV15; j_gene: TRBJ2-3; d_gene: -; CDR3nt: TGTGCCACCAGCAGAGGGGGGGACGATACGCAGTATTTT; CDR3aa: CATSRGGDDTQYF
abundance: -; v_gene: TRBV19; j_gene: TRBJ1-2; d_gene: -; CDR3nt: TGTGCCAGTAGTATCCCACTGGGCTATGGCTACACCTTC; CDR3aa: CASSIPLGYGYTF
abundance: -; v_gene: TRBV6-1; j_gene: TRBJ1-4; d_gene: TRBD1; CDR3nt: TGTGCCAGCAGGGAAACAGGGGACGGTGAAAAACTGTTTTTT; CDR3aa: CASRETGDGEKLFF
abundance: -; v_gene: TRBV10-1; j_gene: TRBJ2-1; d_gene: -; CDR3nt: TGCGCCAGCAGTGCCGGGACAACCCAGTTCTTC; CDR3aa: CASSAGTTQFF